These 16 T cell receptor beta chains came from one sample sequenced in a study of blood T cell repertoires in COVID-19. Sequenced by immunoSEQ multiplex PCR; TCRdb stores in-frame clones only, minus some. The sample lists roughly 150,000 clones, around 88% occurring once. Sequencing was carried out using peripheral blood. All receptors come from a woman in her 70s who had recovered from COVID-19.

This chain links TRBV5-1 with TRBJ1-2; 7 nucleotides match TRBD1. The germline gives CDR1 SGHRS, CDR2 YFSETQ. Unmatched junction bases numbered 4, after V lost 4 bases and J lost 1 base. The CDR3 contains 14 residues. The CDR3 reads CASSGRGVNYGYTF. CDR3 coding DNA: TGCGCCAGCAGCGGCAGGGGGGTTAACTATGGCTACACCTTC.

This clone has more than one count but fewer than ten. The chain has TRBV7-9 and TRBJ2-5, with 11 positions matching TRBD2. There are 15 residues in the CDR3. The V segment lost 5 bases and the J segment 9 bases; nucleotides outside the gene matches: 11. Germline values: CDR1 SEHNR, CDR2 FQNEAQ (reference sequence). CDR3 in amino acids: CASSPGLAAPSAQYF. In DNA form, the CDR3 reads TGTGCCAGCAGCCCGGGACTAGCGGCCCCTTCGGCCCAGTACTTC.

The chain recombines TRBV15 with TRBJ1-2, with 7 bases lining up with TRBD1. The CDR3 is made up of 13 amino acids. V was pared by 3 bases and J by 7 bases, with 5 bases of the junction left unmatched. The germline CDR1 and CDR2 sequences are LNHNV and YYDKDF (reference sequence). This chain's CDR3 is CATSRGTEGGYTF. CDR3 DNA: TGTGCCACCAGCAGGGGGACAGAGGGTGGCTACACCTTC.

V is TRBV28 and J is TRBJ1-2; tentatively, D is TRBD1 (5 bases). Trimming took 8 bases from V and 0 from J, leaving 22 bases between them. Germline V CDR1 and CDR2: MDHEN, SYDVKM. This CDR3 is built from 17 residues. The CDR3 is CASHLRGGGGPNYGYTF. CDR3 nucleotide sequence: TGTGCCAGCCACCTTAGGGGCGGGGGGGGTCCTAACTATGGCTACACCTTC.

As concerns this clone: Other DNA variants within this sample encode the same CDR3. The rearrangement links TRBV9 to TRBJ2-7; 7 nucleotides line up with TRBD1. CDR3 length: 15 residues. The V segment lost 4 bases and the J segment 0 bases; nucleotides outside the gene matches: 7. Germline V CDR1 and CDR2: SGDLS, YYNGEE. The CDR3 coding sequence is TGTGCCAGCAGCCCCCACCGGGACAGCTCCTACGAGCAGTACTTC. Translation: CASSPHRDSSYEQYF.

V and J are TRBV6-6 and TRBJ2-7; 9 nucleotides match TRBD1. Trimming removed 6 bases from V and 4 bases from J; junction bases left unmatched: 7. From germline, CDR1 is MNHNY and CDR2 SVGAGI (reference sequence). The CDR3 contains 14 residues. CDR3 sequence (DNA): TGTGCCAGCAGGGCCGGGACAGGGAAGTACGAGCAGTACTTC. Amino acids: CASRAGTGKYEQYF.

The V call is TRBV18, the J call TRBJ2-5; 13 nucleotides agree with TRBD2. The V segment lost 6 bases and the J segment 5 bases; nucleotides outside the gene matches: 9. The CDR3 runs 16 residues. Germline V gene sequence: CDR1 KGHSH, CDR2 LQKENI. As DNA, the CDR3 is TGTGCCAGCTCCCTCGGACTAGCGGGAGCTGGGGAGACCCAGTACTTC. It is translated as CASSLGLAGAGETQYF.

The chain is built from TRBV7-3 and TRBJ1-4; D gene unclear. The CDR3 runs to 14 residues. Trimming stripped 5 bases from V and 4 bases from J, with 11 bases between. CDR1 is SGHTA, CDR2 FQGTGA, per germline. The CDR3 DNA sequence: TGTGCCAGCAGCGTAAGCGGGAGTAATGAAAAACTGTTTTTT. It codes for CASSVSGSNEKLFF. Complete variable domain (other parts from reference TRBV7-3 and TRBJ1-4): GAGVSQTPSNKVTEKGKYVELRCDPISGHTALYWYRQSLGQGPEFLIYFQGTGAADDSGLPNDRFFAVRPEGSVSTLKIQRTERGDSAVYLCASSVSGSNEKLFFGSGTQLSVL.

The chain couples TRBV7-3 to TRBJ2-7; possible D gene TRBD1, 5 bases. Trimming took off 5 bases at V and 6 bases at J, with 14 bases between the two ends. The CDR3 totals 13 residues. Germline V gene lookup returns CDR1 SGHTA and CDR2 FQGTGA. Here the CDR3 reads CASSPGGALEQYF. CDR3 coding DNA: TGTGCCAGCAGCCCAGGTGGGGCTCTCGAGCAGTACTTC. The full variable domain, rest sourced from reference TRBV7-3 and TRBJ2-7, is GAGVSQTPSNKVTEKGKYVELRCDPISGHTALYWYRQSLGQGPEFLIYFQGTGAADDSGLPNDRFFAVRPEGSVSTLKIQRTERGDSAVYLCASSPGGALEQYFGPGTRLTVT.

The chain links TRBV12-3 or TRBV12-4 to TRBJ1-5; TRBD1 is a possible D gene (6 bases). This CDR3 contains 13 residues. V gave up 7 bases and J gave up 4 bases, with 11 bases separating them. The CDR3 sequence: CASTGQGNQPQHF. The CDR3 DNA reads as TGTGCCAGCACCGGCCAGGGGAATCAGCCCCAGCATTTT.

The gene calls are TRBV9 and TRBJ2-3, with D perhaps matching TRBD2 (5 bases). This CDR3 contains 14 residues. CDR1 SGDLS and CDR2 YYNGEE come from the germline V gene. V lost 0 bases and J lost 3, with 8 bases in between. The CDR3: CASSVGPGTDTQYF. The CDR3 nucleotides read TGTGCCAGCAGCGTAGGGCCGGGGACAGATACGCAGTATTTT.

V and J are TRBV6-6 and TRBJ2-3; no clear D gene. Looked up from germline, CDR1 is MNHNY and CDR2 is SVGAGI (reference sequence). V was shortened by 2 bases and J by 6 bases, with 15 bases between the two germline ends. This CDR3 spans 15 amino acids. The CDR3: CASSYPPQREDTQYF. The DNA for the CDR3 is TGTGCCAGCAGTTACCCCCCCCAACGCGAGGATACGCAGTATTTT.

The gene calls are TRBV6-6 and TRBJ1-1; tentative D call: TRBD1 (6 bases). Trimming stripped 6 bases from V and 0 bases from J, with 17 bases between. Germline CDR1 reads MNHNY; CDR2 reads SVGAGI (reference sequence). This CDR3 is built from 16 residues. Written as DNA, the CDR3 is TGTGCCAGCAGCCACTCTGCAGGGGCGGTGAACACTGAAGCTTTCTTT. Translation gives CASSHSAGAVNTEAFF.

This clone was picked up one time. The chain is built from TRBV5-1 and TRBJ2-1, with D perhaps TRBD2 (6 bases). The germline V and J ends were trimmed by 6 bases and 7 bases, with 17 bases remaining between them. CDR1 is SGHRS, CDR2 YFSETQ, per germline. This CDR3 spans 14 amino acids. CDR3 nucleotides: TGCGCCAGCACCCCGGGCGGGGCTAGGAATGAGCAGTTCTTC. Amino acids: CASTPGGARNEQFF.

CDR3 in amino acids: CASSLTRNYGYTF. The CDR3 DNA reads TGTGCCAGCTCGCTGACACGTAACTATGGCTACACCTTC. This chain joins TRBV28 and TRBJ1-2; D remains ambiguous. Germline V gene data show CDR1 as MDHEN and CDR2 as SYDVKM. V lost 8 bases and J lost 1, with 11 bases in between. The CDR3 has 13 residues.

This chain connects TRBV11-2 to TRBJ2-5; 10 bases fit TRBD2. The germline CDR1 and CDR2 sequences are SGHAT and FQNNGV. V lost 5 bases and J lost 3; bases outside the gene matches: 9. This CDR3 has 16 amino acids. CDR3 in amino acids: CASSPRGLARKETQYF. The CDR3, as DNA: TGTGCCAGCAGCCCAAGGGGACTAGCGAGAAAAGAGACCCAGTACTTC.